This T cell receptor (beta chain) comes out of a study of regulatory T cells in long-lasting Graves disease. This clonotype was observed many times. As for time point: newly diagnosed GD, antithyroid drugs for less than 3 months. PBMC RNA was the source of the TCR library. Through Arm-PCR of CDR3 regions and iRepertoire HTBI primers, TCR beta libraries were built. Each CDR3 protein gets one entry after TCRdb re-called the multiplex PCR reads with MiXCR. The sample contains roughly 610,000 distinct CDR3 sequences, roughly 15% of which appear only once. This same sample was also part of a study on T cells in Graves' hyperthyroidism and ophthalmopathy. That publication notes: The primer set for the first-round RT-PCR of the TCR CDR3 was HTBI.

Sequences were derived from peripheral blood mononuclear cells (PBMCs), sampled at new diagnosis, from a patient treated with antithyroid drugs. This TCR was sampled from a woman aged 25 to 39 with Graves disease.

This chain's CDR3 is CASKQGMDYGYTF. The CDR3 region has the DNA TGTGCCAGCAAACAGGGGATGGACTATGGCTACACCTTC. The chain recombines TRBV6-2 or TRBV6-3 with TRBJ1-2; 7 bases align to TRBD1. The V gene's germline CDR1 is MNHEY and CDR2 SVGEGT. The V segment lost 7 bases and the J segment 3 bases; nucleotides outside the gene matches: 5. CDR3 length: 13 amino acids.